Listed below are T cell receptor beta chains from one sample, sequenced in a study of blood T cells in healthy people across ages. TCRdb processed the 5' RACE reads anew with MiXCR; each CDR3 protein has one entry. The sample includes around 780,000 distinct CDR3 sequences, roughly 25% of them seen just once. The sample was also reused in another study, on T cells of mothers and their children.

Source material: blood. These receptors came from a boy aged 5 to 17 in good health. Both conserved end residues are part of each CDR3. Rows may omit the clone size; those that give it use once, few, many or a size class.

j_call v_call clone_size cdr3_aa
TRBJ2-5 TRBV19 - CASRWSSGGPYNEQYF
TRBJ1-5 TRBV28 few CASSRGGGNQPQHF
TRBJ2-3 TRBV5-1 - CASSSPSGGGVADTQYF
TRBJ2-5 TRBV18 - CASSPRLAGSGETQYF
TRBJ2-1 TRBV20-1 - CSAGQGMSSYNEQFF
TRBJ1-1 TRBV27 few CASTPVGGNTEAFF
TRBJ2-5 TRBV28 few CASTEQGAKETQYF
TRBJ1-3 TRBV5-1 few CASSGRRWQEERPTSGNTIYF
TRBJ1-4 TRBV12-3/TRBV12-4 few CASGPKRKVATNEKLFF
TRBJ2-1 TRBV11-2 few CASSLIQRGSEQFF
TRBJ2-1 TRBV13 few CASQSTGGPSYNEQFF